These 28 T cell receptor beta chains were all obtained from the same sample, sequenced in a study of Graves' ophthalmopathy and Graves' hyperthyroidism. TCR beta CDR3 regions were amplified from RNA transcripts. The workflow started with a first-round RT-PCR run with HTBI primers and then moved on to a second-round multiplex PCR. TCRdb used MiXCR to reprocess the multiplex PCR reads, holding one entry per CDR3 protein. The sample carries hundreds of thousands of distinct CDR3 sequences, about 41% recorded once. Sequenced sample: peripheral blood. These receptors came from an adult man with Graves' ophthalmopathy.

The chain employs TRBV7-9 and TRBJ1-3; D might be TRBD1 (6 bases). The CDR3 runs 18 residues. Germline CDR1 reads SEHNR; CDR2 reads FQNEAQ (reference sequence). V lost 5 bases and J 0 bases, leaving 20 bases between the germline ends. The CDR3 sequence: CASSDGPQGPRSGNTIYF. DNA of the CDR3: TGTGCCAGCAGCGATGGACCACAGGGACCGCGCTCTGGAAACACCATATATTTT.

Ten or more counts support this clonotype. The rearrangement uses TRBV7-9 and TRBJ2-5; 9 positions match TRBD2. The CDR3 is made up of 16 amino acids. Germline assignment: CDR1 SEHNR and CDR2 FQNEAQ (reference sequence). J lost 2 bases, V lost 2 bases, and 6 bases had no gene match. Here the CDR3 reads CASSLRRAGGQETQYF. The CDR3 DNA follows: TGTGCCAGCAGCTTACGCAGAGCGGGAGGACAAGAGACCCAGTACTTC.

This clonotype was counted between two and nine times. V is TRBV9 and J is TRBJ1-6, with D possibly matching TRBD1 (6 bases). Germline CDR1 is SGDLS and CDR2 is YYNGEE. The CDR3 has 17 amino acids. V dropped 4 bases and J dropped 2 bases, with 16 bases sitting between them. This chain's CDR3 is CASSSGGGATYNSPLHF. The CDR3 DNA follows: TGTGCCAGCAGCTCAGGAGGGGGAGCTACCTATAATTCACCCCTCCACTTT.

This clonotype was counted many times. The CDR3 region is CASSFGGGYGYTF. In DNA, the CDR3 is TGTGCCAGCAGCTTTGGGGGCGGCTATGGCTACACCTTC. The J gene is TRBJ1-2, the V gene TRBV7-3; perhaps TRBD1 as D (6 bases). Germline CDR1 and CDR2: SGHTA and FQGTGA. The CDR3 runs 13 residues. V lost 3 bases and J 4 bases, leaving 9 bases between the germline ends. The full variable domain, with the rest looked up from reference TRBV7-3 and TRBJ1-2, is GAGVSQTPSNKVTEKGKYVELRCDPISGHTALYWYRQSLGQGPEFLIYFQGTGAADDSGLPNDRFFAVRPEGSVSTLKIQRTERGDSAVYLCASSFGGGYGYTFGSGTRLTVV.

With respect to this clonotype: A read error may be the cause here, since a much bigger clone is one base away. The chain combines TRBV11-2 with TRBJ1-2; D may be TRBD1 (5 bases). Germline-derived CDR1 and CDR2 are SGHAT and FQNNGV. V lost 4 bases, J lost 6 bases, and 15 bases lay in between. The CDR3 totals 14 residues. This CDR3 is CASSSAGPRDGYTF. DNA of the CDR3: TGTGCCAGCAGCTCTGCGGGACCACGCGATGGCTACACCTTC.

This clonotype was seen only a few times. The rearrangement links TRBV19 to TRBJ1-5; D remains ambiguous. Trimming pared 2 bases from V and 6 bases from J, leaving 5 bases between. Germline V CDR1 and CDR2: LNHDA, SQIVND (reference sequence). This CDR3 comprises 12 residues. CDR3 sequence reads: CASSILGQPQHF. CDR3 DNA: TGTGCCAGTAGTATATTAGGTCAGCCCCAGCATTTT. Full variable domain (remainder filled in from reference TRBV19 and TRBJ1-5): DGGITQSPKYLFRKEGQNVTLSCEQNLNHDAMYWYRQDPGQGLRLIYYSQIVNDFQKGDIAEGYSVSREKKESFPLTVTSAQKNPTAFYLCASSILGQPQHFGDGTRLSIL.

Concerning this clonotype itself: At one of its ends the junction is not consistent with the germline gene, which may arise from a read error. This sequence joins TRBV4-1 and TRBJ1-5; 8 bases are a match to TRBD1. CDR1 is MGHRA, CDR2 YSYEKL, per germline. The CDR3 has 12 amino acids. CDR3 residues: CASSGNGQGQHF. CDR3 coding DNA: TGTGCCAGCAGCGGCAACGGACAGGGCCAGCATTTT.

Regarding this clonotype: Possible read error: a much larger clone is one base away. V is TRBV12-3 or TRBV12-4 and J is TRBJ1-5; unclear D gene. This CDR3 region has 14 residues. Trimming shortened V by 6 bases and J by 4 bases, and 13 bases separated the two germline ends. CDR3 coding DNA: TGTGCCAGCAGCACCGAGGACGTTAATCAGCCCCAGCATTTT. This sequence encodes CASSTEDVNQPQHF.

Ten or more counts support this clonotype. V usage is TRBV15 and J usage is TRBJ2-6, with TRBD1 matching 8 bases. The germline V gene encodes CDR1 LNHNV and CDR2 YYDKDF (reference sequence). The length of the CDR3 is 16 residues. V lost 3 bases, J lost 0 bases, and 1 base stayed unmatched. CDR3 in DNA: TGTGCCACCAGCAGGACAGGGGCCTCTGGGGCCAACGTCCTGACTTTC. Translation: CATSRTGASGANVLTF. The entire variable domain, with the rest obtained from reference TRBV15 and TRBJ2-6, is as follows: DAMVIQNPRYQVTQFGKPVTLSCSQTLNHNVMYWYQQKSSQAPKLLFHYYDKDFNNEADTPDNFQSRRPNTSFCFLDIRSPGLGDTAMYLCATSRTGASGANVLTFGAGSRLTVL.

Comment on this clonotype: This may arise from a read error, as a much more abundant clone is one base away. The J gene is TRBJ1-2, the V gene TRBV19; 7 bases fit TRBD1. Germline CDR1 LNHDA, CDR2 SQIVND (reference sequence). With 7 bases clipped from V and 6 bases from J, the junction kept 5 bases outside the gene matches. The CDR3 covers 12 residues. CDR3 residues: CASTVTGDGYTF. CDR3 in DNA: TGTGCCAGTACCGTTACAGGGGATGGCTACACCTTC.

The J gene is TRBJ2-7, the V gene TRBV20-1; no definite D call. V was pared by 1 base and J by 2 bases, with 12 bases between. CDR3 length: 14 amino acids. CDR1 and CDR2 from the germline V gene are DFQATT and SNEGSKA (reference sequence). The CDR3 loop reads CSARATQNPYEQYF. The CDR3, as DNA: TGCAGTGCTAGAGCGACACAGAACCCCTACGAGCAGTACTTC.

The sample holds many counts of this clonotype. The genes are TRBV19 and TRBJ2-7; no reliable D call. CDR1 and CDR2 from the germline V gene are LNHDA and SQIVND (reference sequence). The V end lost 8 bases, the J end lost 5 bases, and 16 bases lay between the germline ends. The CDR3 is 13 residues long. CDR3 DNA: TGTGCCAGTGGTAACTACCTTGGAGACGAGCAGTACTTC. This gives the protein CASGNYLGDEQYF.

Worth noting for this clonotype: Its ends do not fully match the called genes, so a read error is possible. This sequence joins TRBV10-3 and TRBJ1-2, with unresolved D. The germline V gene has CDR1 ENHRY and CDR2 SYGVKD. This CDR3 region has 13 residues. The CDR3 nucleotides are TGTGCCAACAGTTTAGGCGGGGTTGAAGGCTACACCTTC. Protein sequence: CANSLGGVEGYTF.

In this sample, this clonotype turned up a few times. CDR3 amino acids: CAWSWGRTEAFF. In nucleotides, the CDR3 is TGTGCCTGGAGTTGGGGAAGAACTGAAGCTTTCTTT. V and J are TRBV30 and TRBJ1-1; D not resolved. Germline CDR1 reads GTSNPN; CDR2 reads SVGIG (reference sequence). The germline V and J ends were trimmed by 2 bases and 5 bases, with 9 bases remaining between them. The CDR3 has 12 amino acids.

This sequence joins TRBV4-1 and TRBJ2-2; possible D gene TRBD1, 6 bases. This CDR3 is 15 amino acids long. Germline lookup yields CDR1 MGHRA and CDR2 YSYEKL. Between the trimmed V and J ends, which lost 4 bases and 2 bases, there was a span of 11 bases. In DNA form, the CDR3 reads TGCGCCAGCAGCCTGCCGGGACACAACACCGGGGAGCTGTTTTTT. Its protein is CASSLPGHNTGELFF.

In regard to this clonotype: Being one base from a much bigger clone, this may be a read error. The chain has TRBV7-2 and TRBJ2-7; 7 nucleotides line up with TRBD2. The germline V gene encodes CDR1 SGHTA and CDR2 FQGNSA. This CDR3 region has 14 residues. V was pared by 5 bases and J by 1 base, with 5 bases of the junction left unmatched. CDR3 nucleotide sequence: TGTGCCAGCAGCGCCTCAGCGGGATCCTACGAGCAGTACTTC. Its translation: CASSASAGSYEQYF.

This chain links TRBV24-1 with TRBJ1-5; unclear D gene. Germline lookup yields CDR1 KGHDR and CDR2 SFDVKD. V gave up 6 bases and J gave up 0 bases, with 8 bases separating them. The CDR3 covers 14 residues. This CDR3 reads CATSYGNSNQPQHF. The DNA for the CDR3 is TGTGCCACCAGTTATGGGAATAGCAATCAGCCCCAGCATTTT.

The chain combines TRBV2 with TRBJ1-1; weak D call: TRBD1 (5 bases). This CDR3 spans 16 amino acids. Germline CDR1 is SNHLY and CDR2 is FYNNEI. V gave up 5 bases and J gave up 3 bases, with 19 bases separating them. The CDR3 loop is CASSSAGPPTDTEAFF. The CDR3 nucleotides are TGTGCCAGCAGTTCCGCGGGGCCTCCGACAGACACTGAAGCTTTCTTT.

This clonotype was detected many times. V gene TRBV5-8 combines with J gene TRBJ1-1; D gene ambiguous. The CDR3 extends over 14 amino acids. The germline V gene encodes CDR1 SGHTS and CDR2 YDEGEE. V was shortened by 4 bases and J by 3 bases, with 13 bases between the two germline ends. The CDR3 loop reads CASSPPHLDTEAFF. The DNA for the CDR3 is TGTGCCAGCAGCCCGCCCCATCTAGACACTGAAGCTTTCTTT.

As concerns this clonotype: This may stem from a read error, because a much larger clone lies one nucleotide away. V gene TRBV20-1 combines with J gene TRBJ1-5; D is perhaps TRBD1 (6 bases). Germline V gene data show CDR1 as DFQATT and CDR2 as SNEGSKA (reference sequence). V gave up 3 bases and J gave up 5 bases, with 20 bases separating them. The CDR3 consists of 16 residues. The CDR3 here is CSARTSGTRVYQPQHF. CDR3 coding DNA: TGCAGTGCTAGGACATCCGGGACAAGGGTGTATCAGCCCCAGCATTTT.

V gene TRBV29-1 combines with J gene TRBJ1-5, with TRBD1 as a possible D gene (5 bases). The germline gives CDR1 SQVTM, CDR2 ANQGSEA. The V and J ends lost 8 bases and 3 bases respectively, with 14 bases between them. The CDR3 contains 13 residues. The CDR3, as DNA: TGCAGCTTAGCCCCAGGGACCAATCAGCCCCAGCATTTT. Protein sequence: CSLAPGTNQPQHF.

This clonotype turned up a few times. The DNA for the CDR3 is TGTGCCAGCAGCTTGGCCGGGGCGGGGTCTGACGAAAAACTGTTTTTT. Translated, it gives CASSLAGAGSDEKLFF. The chain combines TRBV5-4 with TRBJ1-4, with D perhaps TRBD1 (5 bases). Between the trimmed V and J ends, which lost 0 bases and 8 bases, there was a span of 17 bases. The CDR3 length is 16 residues. Germline V CDR1 and CDR2: SGHNT, YYREEE (reference sequence). The full variable domain, with the rest looked up from reference TRBV5-4 and TRBJ1-4, is ETGVTQSPTHLIKTRGQQVTLRCSSQSGHNTVSWYQQALGQGPQFIFQYYREEENGRGNFPPRFSGLQFPNYSSELNVNALELDDSALYLCASSLAGAGSDEKLFFGSGTQLSVL.

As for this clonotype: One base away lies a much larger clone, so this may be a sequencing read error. CDR3 sequence reads: CASLGGGPSGKQYV. As DNA, the CDR3 is TGTGCCAGTCTCGGGGGAGGGCCCTCCGGGAAGCAGTACGTC. V and J are TRBV12-3 or TRBV12-4 and TRBJ2-7, with 7 bases aligning to TRBD2. Germline trimming cut 9 bases from V and 8 bases from J; bases unmatched to any gene: 16. The CDR3 is 14 amino acids.

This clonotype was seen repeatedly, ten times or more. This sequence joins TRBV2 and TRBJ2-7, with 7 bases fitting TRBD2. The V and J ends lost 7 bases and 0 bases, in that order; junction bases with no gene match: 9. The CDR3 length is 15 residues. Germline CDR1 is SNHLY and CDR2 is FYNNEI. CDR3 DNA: TGTGCCAGCAACCTACTAGCGACCAGCTCCTACGAGCAGTACTTC. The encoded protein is CASNLLATSSYEQYF.

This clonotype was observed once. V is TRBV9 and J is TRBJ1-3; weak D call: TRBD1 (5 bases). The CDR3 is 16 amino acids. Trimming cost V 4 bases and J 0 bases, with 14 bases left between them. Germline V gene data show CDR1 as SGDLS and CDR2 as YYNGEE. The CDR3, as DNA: TGTGCCAGCAGCTTGGAAGGGGCAGGCTCTGGAAACACCATATATTTT. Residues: CASSLEGAGSGNTIYF. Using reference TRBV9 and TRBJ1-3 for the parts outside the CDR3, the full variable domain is DSGVTQTPKHLITATGQRVTLRCSPRSGDLSVYWYQQSLDQGLQFLIQYYNGEERAKGNILERFSAQQFPDLHSELNLSSLELGDSALYFCASSLEGAGSGNTIYFGEGSWLTVV.

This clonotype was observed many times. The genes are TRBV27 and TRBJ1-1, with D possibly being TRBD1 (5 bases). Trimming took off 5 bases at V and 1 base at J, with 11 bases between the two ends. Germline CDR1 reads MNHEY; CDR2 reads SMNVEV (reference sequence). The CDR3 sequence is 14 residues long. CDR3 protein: CASSGSGPNTEAFF. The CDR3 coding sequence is TGTGCCAGCAGTGGATCGGGACCGAACACTGAAGCTTTCTTT.

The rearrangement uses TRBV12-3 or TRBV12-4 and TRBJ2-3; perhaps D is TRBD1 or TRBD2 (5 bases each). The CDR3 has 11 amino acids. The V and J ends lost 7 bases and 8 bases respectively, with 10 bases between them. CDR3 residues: CASTPGSTQYF. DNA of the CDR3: TGTGCCAGCACCCCAGGGAGTACGCAGTATTTT.

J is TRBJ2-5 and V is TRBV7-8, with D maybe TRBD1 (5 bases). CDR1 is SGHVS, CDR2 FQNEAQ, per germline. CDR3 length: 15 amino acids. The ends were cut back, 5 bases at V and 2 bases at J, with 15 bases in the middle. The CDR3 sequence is CASSQGVRDQETQYF. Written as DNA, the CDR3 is TGTGCCAGCAGCCAAGGGGTTAGGGATCAAGAGACCCAGTACTTC.